The 10 T cell receptor beta chains listed next were all sequenced from one sample in a study of T cells in tumors after PD-1 blockade (dated by TCRdb to about 2019). The protocol used for the library was the immunoSEQ multiplex PCR assay. This is the immuneACCESS table as TCRdb keeps it, with only in-frame sequences that have V and J called. A part of the clones is gone; compared with another copy, unresolved V genes explain less than half, and the rest is unexplained. The sample records around 50,000 clones, just under 80% of which are singletons. Of the sample, approximately 16% is held by the ten largest clones. Reading the label with the study, this specimen's time point is: before anti-PD-1 therapy. This specimen consisted of PBMCs, obtained before anti-PD-1 treatment. All receptors come from a human donor with basal cell carcinoma.

The chain links TRBV28 to TRBJ2-7; 12 nucleotides line up with TRBD2. The CDR3 has 16 residues. Trimming took 4 bases from V and 3 from J; bases not matched to a gene: 7. Germline V gene data show CDR1 as MDHEN and CDR2 as SYDVKM. CDR3 residues: CASSSPGLAGRYEQYF. In nucleotides, the CDR3 is TGTGCCAGCAGTTCCCCCGGACTAGCGGGACGCTACGAGCAGTACTTC.

The V gene is TRBV2, the J gene TRBJ2-1, with 9 nucleotides matching TRBD1. CDR1 SNHLY and CDR2 FYNNEI come from the germline V gene. V dropped 4 bases and J dropped 9; count of bases not matched to a gene: 1. The CDR3 has 12 residues. The CDR3 is CASSGTGVEQFF. The CDR3 DNA is TGTGCCAGCAGTGGGACAGGGGTTGAGCAGTTCTTC.

This clone appeared a few times. This chain uses TRBV6-5 with TRBJ1-2; 10 bases match TRBD1. The germline gives CDR1 MNHEY, CDR2 SVGAGI. This CDR3 region has 14 residues. V trimming: 5 bases; J trimming: 8 bases; junction bases outside the gene matches: 8. The CDR3 is CASSPGTGVQGYTF. For the CDR3, the DNA is TGTGCCAGCAGTCCCGGGACAGGGGTTCAGGGCTACACCTTC.

This rearrangement joins TRBV5-4 to TRBJ1-5; 8 nucleotides agree with TRBD1. Germline V CDR1 and CDR2: SGHNT, YYREEE (reference sequence). The CDR3 extends over 12 amino acids. With V trimmed by 4 bases and J by 9 bases, 3 bases remained unmatched. The CDR3 DNA reads TGTGCCAGCAGCCTAGACAGGGGGCCCCAGCATTTT. This sequence encodes CASSLDRGPQHF.

This clone showed up just a few times. The chain joins TRBV6-6 to TRBJ1-5; no reliable D call. The CDR3 extends over 14 amino acids. Trimming removed 1 base from V and 4 bases from J, with 8 bases in between. CDR1 and CDR2 (germline): MNHNY, SVGAGI (reference sequence). The CDR3: CASSYWGNNQPQHF. As DNA, the CDR3 is TGTGCCAGCAGTTACTGGGGAAATAATCAGCCCCAGCATTTT.

The V call is TRBV18, the J call TRBJ2-3, with D uncertain. Deletions cut 2 bases from V and 6 bases from J, with 3 bases between. This CDR3 is built from 11 residues. Germline V gene lookup returns CDR1 KGHSH and CDR2 LQKENI. The DNA for the CDR3 is TGTGCCAGCTCACCAGGGGATACGCAGTATTTT. Translation: CASSPGDTQYF.

V is TRBV7-3 and J is TRBJ2-2, with D perhaps matching TRBD1 (6 bases). Trimming took 5 bases from V and 7 from J, leaving 17 bases between them. This CDR3 region has 15 residues. Germline-derived CDR1 and CDR2 are SGHTA and FQGTGA. The CDR3 spells CASSPVAGGHGELFF. In nucleotides, the CDR3 is TGTGCCAGCAGCCCCGTAGCTGGGGGCCACGGGGAGCTGTTTTTT.

This chain joins TRBV5-5 and TRBJ2-3, with TRBD1 matching over 8 bases. J gave up 3 bases and V 4 bases, and 7 bases lay outside the gene matches. Germline loops: CDR1 SGHKS, CDR2 YYEKEE (reference sequence). The CDR3 runs to 15 residues. The CDR3 nucleotides are TGTGCCAGCAGCGGGGACAGGACTATTACAGATACGCAGTATTTT. This sequence encodes CASSGDRTITDTQYF. The full variable domain, in which reference TRBV5-5 and TRBJ2-3 provide the parts outside the CDR3, is DAGVTQSPTHLIKTRGQQVTLRCSPISGHKSVSWYQQVLGQGPQFIFQYYEKEERGRGNFPDRFSARQFPNYSSELNVNALLLGDSALYLCASSGDRTITDTQYFGPGTRLTVL.

This chain links TRBV6-5 with TRBJ2-7; perhaps TRBD2 as D (5 bases). Germline V gives CDR1 MNHEY, CDR2 SVGAGI. The CDR3 is made up of 13 amino acids. The V end was cut by 5 bases, the J end by 3 bases, with 11 bases between. CDR3 region: CASSRYSVYEQYF. CDR3 DNA: TGTGCCAGCAGTAGATATAGCGTCTACGAGCAGTACTTC.

This sequence joins TRBV19 and TRBJ1-2; D not certain. Trimming took 2 bases from V and 1 from J, leaving 8 bases between them. This CDR3 spans 14 amino acids. CDR1 and CDR2 from the germline V gene are LNHDA and SQIVND (reference sequence). CDR3 residues: CASSISGLNYGYTF. CDR3 nucleotide sequence: TGTGCCAGTAGTATATCGGGTCTTAACTATGGCTACACCTTC.